A selection of T cell receptor beta chains follows, all from one sample in a study of blood T cell repertoires in COVID-19. Sequencing was performed with immunoSEQ multiplex PCR; in TCRdb, only in-frame clones are kept and a portion is missing. The table has some 120,000 clones, around 85% seen once. Sequences were obtained from peripheral blood. These receptors all come from a woman aged 45-65 years who had recovered from COVID-19. The CDR3 runs from the conserved cysteine through the conserved F or W. Fields, in order: V gene, J gene, D gene, clone size, CDR3 protein, CDR3 DNA. The D gene is left open where the match is weak. Some rows mark clone size as missing; the rest say once, few, many or name a class of expanded clone.

TRBV11-2	TRBJ2-1	TRBD2	.	CASSFLSGRSHNEQFF	TGTGCCAGCAGCTTTCTGAGCGGGAGGAGCCACAATGAGCAGTTCTTC
TRBV24-1	TRBJ2-5	TRBD2	.	CATSDPGLAGQQETQYF	TGTGCCACCAGTGACCCGGGACTAGCGGGACAGCAAGAGACCCAGTACTTC
TRBV7-3	TRBJ2-2	TRBD1	.	CASSSRDRRGAGELFF	TGTGCCAGCAGCTCGAGGGACAGGAGGGGGGCCGGGGAGCTGTTTTTT
TRBV9	TRBJ2-2	.	.	CASSLSGTTTTGELFF	TGTGCCAGCAGCCTAAGTGGGACAACGACCACCGGGGAGCTGTTTTTT
TRBV7-8	TRBJ2-1	.	.	CASSLYMVLASYNEQFF	TGTGCCAGCAGCTTATACATGGTGCTTGCTTCCTACAATGAGCAGTTCTTC
TRBV24-1	TRBJ1-2	TRBD1	.	CATSEPDRGYGYTF	TGTGCCACCAGTGAGCCTGACAGGGGATATGGCTACACCTTC
TRBV9	TRBJ2-3	.	.	CASSAREGGADTQYF	TGTGCCAGCAGCGCCCGGGAAGGGGGAGCAGATACGCAGTATTTT
TRBV11-3	TRBJ2-1	TRBD2	.	CASARTSSYNEQFF	TGTGCCAGCGCGAGGACTAGCTCCTACAATGAGCAGTTCTTC
TRBV20-1	TRBJ1-5	.	.	CSASRAGLAQPQHF	TGCAGTGCTAGTAGAGCAGGGCTCGCCCAGCCCCAGCATTTT
TRBV5-4	TRBJ2-3	.	.	CASSLYGSTDTQYF	TGTGCCAGCAGCCTCTACGGGAGCACAGATACGCAGTATTTT
TRBV11-2	TRBJ2-3	.	.	CASSPEGRGFGTQYF	TGTGCCAGCAGCCCCGAGGGGCGGGGCTTTGGTACGCAGTATTTT
TRBV12-3/TRBV12-4	TRBJ1-1	TRBD1	.	CASHRGRRAEAFF	TGTGCCAGCCACAGGGGGCGAAGAGCTGAAGCTTTCTTT
TRBV3-1/TRBV3-2	TRBJ2-7	TRBD1	.	CASSQRRDRGDEDEQYF	TGTGCCAGCAGCCAGCGCCGGGACAGGGGTGACGAGGACGAGCAGTACTTC
TRBV5-1	TRBJ1-1	TRBD1	.	CASHNPYRGQNTEAFF	TGCGCCAGCCACAATCCCTACAGGGGCCAGAACACTGAAGCTTTCTTT
TRBV24-1	TRBJ2-5	TRBD2	.	CATSRLAGGGETQYF	TGTGCCACCAGTCGACTAGCGGGAGGGGGGGAGACCCAGTACTTC
TRBV11-3	TRBJ2-1	.	.	CASSLQGLGDEQFF	TGTGCCAGCAGCCTCCAGGGTCTTGGCGATGAGCAGTTCTTC
TRBV28	TRBJ1-6	TRBD1	.	CASTSPGQFNSPLHF	TGTGCCAGCACCTCTCCGGGACAGTTTAATTCACCCCTCCACTTT
TRBV18	TRBJ2-1	TRBD2	.	CASGYSGNNEQFF	TGTGCCAGTGGGTATAGCGGGAACAATGAGCAGTTCTTC
TRBV5-1	TRBJ2-5	TRBD1	many	CASSLTGQGALETQYF	TGCGCCAGCAGCTTGACGGGACAGGGGGCATTGGAGACCCAGTACTTC
TRBV5-6	TRBJ1-2	.	.	CASSLRDGRYGYTF	TGTGCCAGCAGCTTGAGAGATGGTCGGTATGGCTACACCTTC
TRBV4-1	TRBJ1-4	.	.	CASSPTGGPGNEKLFF	TGCGCCAGCAGCCCCACAGGTGGGCCCGGTAATGAAAAACTGTTTTTT
TRBV2	TRBJ1-2	TRBD1	.	CASTSGQGFYGYTF	TGTGCCAGCACCTCGGGACAGGGTTTTTATGGCTACACCTTC
TRBV7-2	TRBJ1-1	TRBD1	.	CASSLETTGVAFF	TGTGCCAGCAGCTTAGAGACGACAGGGGTAGCTTTCTTT
TRBV7-9	TRBJ1-1	.	.	CASSPQLNGAFF	TGTGCCAGCAGCCCCCAACTCAACGGAGCTTTCTTT
TRBV12-3/TRBV12-4	TRBJ1-1	.	.	CASRDRESTEAFF	TGTGCCAGCAGGGACCGGGAATCCACTGAAGCTTTCTTT
TRBV3-1/TRBV3-2	TRBJ1-1	.	.	CASSQAVRGTEAFF	TGTGCCAGCAGCCAAGCGGTCAGGGGCACTGAAGCTTTCTTT
TRBV6-1	TRBJ1-1	TRBD1	.	CASSDPYRGNTEAFF	TGTGCCAGCAGTGACCCCTACAGGGGAAACACTGAAGCTTTCTTT
TRBV4-3	TRBJ2-3	.	.	CASSQVRGAADTQYF	TGCGCCAGCAGCCAAGTTCGGGGAGCAGCAGATACGCAGTATTTT
TRBV6-2/TRBV6-3	TRBJ2-2	TRBD2	once	CASSYGGSGTGELFF	TGTGCCAGCAGTTACGGCGGGAGCGGGACCGGGGAGCTGTTTTTT
TRBV5-4	TRBJ2-7	TRBD1	.	CASSPNRGRSVGEQYF	TGTGCCAGCAGCCCCAACAGGGGGCGGTCAGTTGGGGAGCAGTACTTC
TRBV6-6	TRBJ2-1	TRBD2	.	CASSYLAGGRNEQFF	TGTGCCAGCAGCTACCTTGCGGGAGGGCGGAATGAGCAGTTCTTC
TRBV5-6	TRBJ1-2	.	.	CASSLALEGGHYGYTF	TGTGCCAGCAGCTTGGCCCTGGAGGGCGGCCACTATGGCTACACCTTC
TRBV27	TRBJ1-2	TRBD1	few	CASSLTRTGRPYGYTF	TGTGCCAGCAGTCTGACCCGGACAGGGAGACCTTATGGCTACACCTTC
TRBV27	TRBJ2-5	.	once	CASSLSRRETQYF	TGTGCCAGCAGTTTATCGCGGAGGGAGACCCAGTACTTC
TRBV10-3	TRBJ2-1	TRBD2	.	CAISGATGGLNSYNEQFF	TGTGCCATCAGTGGAGCTACGGGAGGACTAAACTCCTACAATGAGCAGTTCTTC
TRBV6-2/TRBV6-3	TRBJ2-1	TRBD2	.	CASSGTSGMVWYNEQFF	TGTGCCAGCAGTGGGACTAGCGGGATGGTGTGGTACAATGAGCAGTTCTTC
TRBV28	TRBJ1-2	.	.	CASSLPPVNYGYTF	TGTGCCAGCAGTTTACCCCCCGTGAACTATGGCTACACCTTC
TRBV18	TRBJ2-1	.	.	CASSPGRTDYNEQFF	TGTGCCAGCTCACCGGGCCGGACAGACTACAATGAGCAGTTCTTC
TRBV2	TRBJ1-1	TRBD1	.	CASSQQGAVTEAFF	TGTGCCAGCAGTCAACAGGGGGCGGTCACTGAAGCTTTCTTT
TRBV6-5	TRBJ1-2	.	.	CASRAFAPANYGYTF	TGTGCCAGCAGAGCGTTCGCCCCTGCTAACTATGGCTACACCTTC
TRBV4-2	TRBJ1-3	.	.	CASSQEQGGPGNTIYF	TGTGCCAGCAGCCAAGAGCAGGGAGGCCCTGGAAACACCATATATTTT
TRBV19	TRBJ1-5	.	.	CASRTRTDGNQPQHF	TGTGCCAGTAGAACTAGGACGGACGGCAATCAGCCCCAGCATTTT
TRBV11-3	TRBJ2-6	.	.	CASSPRDYSGANVLTF	TGTGCCAGCAGCCCCCGCGATTATTCTGGGGCCAACGTCCTGACTTTC
TRBV24-1	TRBJ1-2	TRBD1	.	CATGPTTGGIDGYTF	TGTGCCACCGGGCCGACGACAGGGGGCATCGATGGCTACACCTTC
TRBV12-5	TRBJ2-7	.	.	CASGLVRSRIPGEQYF	TGTGCTAGTGGTTTGGTACGGTCTCGCATACCGGGCGAGCAGTACTTC
TRBV27	TRBJ1-1	TRBD1	.	CASSGGTGRGNTEAFF	TGTGCCAGCAGTGGGGGGACAGGGAGAGGGAACACTGAAGCTTTCTTT
TRBV4-3	TRBJ2-3	TRBD2	.	CASSQVRAGGETQYF	TGCGCCAGCAGCCAAGTTAGGGCGGGAGGAGAGACGCAGTATTTT
TRBV30	TRBJ2-2	TRBD2	.	CAWSIPGLATGELFF	TGTGCCTGGAGTATTCCGGGACTAGCCACCGGGGAGCTGTTTTTT
TRBV2	TRBJ2-2	TRBD2	.	CASSPQLAGNGELFF	TGTGCCAGCAGCCCCCAACTAGCGGGGAACGGGGAGCTGTTTTTT
TRBV6-6	TRBJ2-4	TRBD2	.	CASSPQAGGGAKNIQYF	TGTGCCAGCAGTCCACAAGCGGGGGGGGGAGCCAAAAACATTCAGTACTTC
TRBV6-5	TRBJ2-7	.	.	CASSTSFYEQYF	TGTGCCAGCAGTACCAGTTTCTACGAGCAGTACTTC
TRBV5-8	TRBJ2-3	TRBD1	.	CASSPGGLGDTQYF	TGTGCCAGCAGCCCAGGGGGATTGGGAGATACGCAGTATTTT